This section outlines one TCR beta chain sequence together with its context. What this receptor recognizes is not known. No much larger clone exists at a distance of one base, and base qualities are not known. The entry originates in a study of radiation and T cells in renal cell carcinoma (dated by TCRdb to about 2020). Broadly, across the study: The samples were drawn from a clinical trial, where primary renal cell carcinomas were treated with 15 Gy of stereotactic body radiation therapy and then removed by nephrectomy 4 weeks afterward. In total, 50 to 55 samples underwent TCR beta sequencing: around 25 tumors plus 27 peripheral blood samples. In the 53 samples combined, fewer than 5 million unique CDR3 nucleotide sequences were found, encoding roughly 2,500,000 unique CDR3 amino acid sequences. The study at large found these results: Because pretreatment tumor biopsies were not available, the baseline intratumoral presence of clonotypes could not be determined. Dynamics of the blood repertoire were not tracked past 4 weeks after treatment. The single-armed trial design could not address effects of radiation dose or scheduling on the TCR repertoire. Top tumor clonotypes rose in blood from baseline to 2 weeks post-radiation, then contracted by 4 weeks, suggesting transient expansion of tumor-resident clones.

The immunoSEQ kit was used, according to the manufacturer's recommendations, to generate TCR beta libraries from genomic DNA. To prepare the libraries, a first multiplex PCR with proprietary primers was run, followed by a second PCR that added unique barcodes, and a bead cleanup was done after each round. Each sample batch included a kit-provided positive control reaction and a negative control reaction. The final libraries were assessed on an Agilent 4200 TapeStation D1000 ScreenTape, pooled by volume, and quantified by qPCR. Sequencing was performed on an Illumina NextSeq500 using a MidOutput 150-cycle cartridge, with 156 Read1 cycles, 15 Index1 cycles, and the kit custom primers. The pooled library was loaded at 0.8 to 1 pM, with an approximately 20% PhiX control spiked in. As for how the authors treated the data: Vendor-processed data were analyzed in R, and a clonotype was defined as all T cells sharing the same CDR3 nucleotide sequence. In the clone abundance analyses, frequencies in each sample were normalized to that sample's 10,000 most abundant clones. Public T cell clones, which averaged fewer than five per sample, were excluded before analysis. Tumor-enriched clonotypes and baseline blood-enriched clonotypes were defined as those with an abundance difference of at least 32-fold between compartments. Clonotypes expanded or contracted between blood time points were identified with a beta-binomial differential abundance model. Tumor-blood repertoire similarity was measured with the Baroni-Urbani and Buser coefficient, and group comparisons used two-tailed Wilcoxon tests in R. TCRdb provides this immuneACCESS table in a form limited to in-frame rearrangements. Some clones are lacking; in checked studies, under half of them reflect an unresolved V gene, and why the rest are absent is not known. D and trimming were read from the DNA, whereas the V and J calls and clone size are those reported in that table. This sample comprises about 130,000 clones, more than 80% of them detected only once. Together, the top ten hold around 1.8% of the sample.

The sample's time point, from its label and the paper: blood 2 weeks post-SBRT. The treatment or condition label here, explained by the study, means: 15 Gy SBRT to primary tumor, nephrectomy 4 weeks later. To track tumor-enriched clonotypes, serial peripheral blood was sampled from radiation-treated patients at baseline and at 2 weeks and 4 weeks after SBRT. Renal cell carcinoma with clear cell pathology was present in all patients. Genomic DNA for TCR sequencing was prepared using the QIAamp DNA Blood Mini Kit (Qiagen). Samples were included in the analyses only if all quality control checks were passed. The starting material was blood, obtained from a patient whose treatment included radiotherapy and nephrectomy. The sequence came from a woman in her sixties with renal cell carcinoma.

The nucleotides read TGTGCCAGTAGTATGGTAGCGGGGGGGCCCAATGAGCAGTTCTTC. Its protein product is CASSMVAGGPNEQFF. Recombination connected TRBV19 to TRBJ2-1; 11 central nucleotides agree with TRBD2. The germline V gene encodes CDR1 LNHDA and CDR2 SQIVND (reference sequence). Counted from cysteine to phenylalanine, this CDR3 has 15 amino acids. The CDR3 DNA has 45 bases and is translated from base 1. V has 3 bases trimmed and J has 6 bases trimmed; junction bases matching no gene number 4.